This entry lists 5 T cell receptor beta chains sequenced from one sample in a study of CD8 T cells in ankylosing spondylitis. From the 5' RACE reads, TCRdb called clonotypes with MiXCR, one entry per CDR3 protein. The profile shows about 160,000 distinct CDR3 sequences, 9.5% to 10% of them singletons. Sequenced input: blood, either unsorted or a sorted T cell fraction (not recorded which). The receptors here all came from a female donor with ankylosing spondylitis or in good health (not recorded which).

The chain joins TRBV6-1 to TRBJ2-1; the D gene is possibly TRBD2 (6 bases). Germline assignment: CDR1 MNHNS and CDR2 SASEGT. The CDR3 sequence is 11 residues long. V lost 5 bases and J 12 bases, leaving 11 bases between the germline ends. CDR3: CASSSGPRQFF. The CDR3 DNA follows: TGTGCCAGCAGTAGCGGGCCACGGCAGTTCTTC.

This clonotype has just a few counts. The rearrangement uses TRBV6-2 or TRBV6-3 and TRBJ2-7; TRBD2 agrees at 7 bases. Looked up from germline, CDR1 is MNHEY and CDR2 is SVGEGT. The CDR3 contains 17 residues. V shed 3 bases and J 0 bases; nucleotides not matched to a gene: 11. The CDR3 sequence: CASSYLLRDYHSYEQYF. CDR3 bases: TGTGCCAGCAGTTATCTACTACGGGACTACCACTCCTACGAGCAGTACTTC.

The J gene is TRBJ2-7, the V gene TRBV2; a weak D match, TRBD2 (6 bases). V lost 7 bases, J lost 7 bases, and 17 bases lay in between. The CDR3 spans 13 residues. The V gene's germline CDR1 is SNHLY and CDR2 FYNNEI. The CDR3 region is CASILAPLGEQYF. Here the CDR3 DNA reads TGTGCCAGCATCCTAGCGCCCCTTGGAGAGCAGTACTTC. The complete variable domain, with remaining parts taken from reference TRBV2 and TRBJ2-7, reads EPEVTQTPSHQVTQMGQEVILRCVPISNHLYFYWYRQILGQKVEFLVSFYNNEISEKSEIFDDQFSVERPDGSNFTLKIRSTKLEDSAMYFCASILAPLGEQYFGPGTRLTVT.

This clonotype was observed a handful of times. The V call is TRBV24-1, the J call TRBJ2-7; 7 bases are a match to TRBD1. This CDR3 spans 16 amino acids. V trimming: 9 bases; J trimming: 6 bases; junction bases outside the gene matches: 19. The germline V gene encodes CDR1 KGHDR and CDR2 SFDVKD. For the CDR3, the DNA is TGTGCCACCGGTTTTAGGGACAGCCGTCCCTTCTTCGAGCAGTACTTC. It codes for CATGFRDSRPFFEQYF.

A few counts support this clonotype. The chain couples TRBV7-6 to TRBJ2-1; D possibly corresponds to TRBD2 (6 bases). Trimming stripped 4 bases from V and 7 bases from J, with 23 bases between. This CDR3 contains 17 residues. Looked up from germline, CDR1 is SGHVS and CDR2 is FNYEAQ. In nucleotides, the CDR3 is TGTGCCAGCAGCTACCTGGGACCGGGAGCTGGGGGGAATGAGCAGTTCTTC. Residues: CASSYLGPGAGGNEQFF.